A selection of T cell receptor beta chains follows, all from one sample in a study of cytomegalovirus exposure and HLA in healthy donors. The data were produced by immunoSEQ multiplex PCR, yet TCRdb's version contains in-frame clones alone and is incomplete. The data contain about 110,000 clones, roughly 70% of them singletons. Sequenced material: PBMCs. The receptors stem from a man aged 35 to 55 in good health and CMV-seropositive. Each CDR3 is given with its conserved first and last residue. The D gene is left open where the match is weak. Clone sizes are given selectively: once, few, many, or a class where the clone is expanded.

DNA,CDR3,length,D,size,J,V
TGTGCCATCAGTGAGTCGAATTCTTGGGCAGGCGAAGCTTTCTTT,CAISESNSWAGEAFF,15,.,.,TRBJ1-1,TRBV10-3
TGTGCCACCAGCGGACTCGTGTCTAGTGTAGCTGGGGCCAACGTCCTGACTTTC,CATSGLVSSVAGANVLTF,18,.,.,TRBJ2-6,TRBV15
TGTGCCAGCAGCTTAGATAGCGGCCTAGCGGGTGAGCAGTTCTTC,CASSLDSGLAGEQFF,15,TRBD2,.,TRBJ2-1,TRBV11-3
TGTGCCAGCAGTTCCCGGAGTGAAGCTTTCTTT,CASSSRSEAFF,11,.,.,TRBJ1-1,TRBV6-6
TGCGCCAGCAGCTTGGTCGTTTCCCCGGGATCACAGGGAACTGAAGCTTTCTTT,CASSLVVSPGSQGTEAFF,18,.,few,TRBJ1-1,TRBV5-1
TGTGCCAGCAGCCCCAACCCGGGGAACACTGAAGCTTTCTTT,CASSPNPGNTEAFF,14,.,few,TRBJ1-1,TRBV7-2
TGCGCCAGCAGCTTTAACACAGATACGCAGTATTTT,CASSFNTDTQYF,12,.,.,TRBJ2-3,TRBV5-1
TGTGCCAGCAGTGACTCTGTTGGGGGAGGAGGCACAGATACGCAGTATTTT,CASSDSVGGGGTDTQYF,17,.,.,TRBJ2-3,TRBV6-4
TGCGCCAGCAGCCAACCGGAGCGGAAAAACTACGAGCAGTACTTC,CASSQPERKNYEQYF,15,.,.,TRBJ2-7,TRBV4-3
TGTGCCAGCAGCCAGAGACAGGGAAACCAAGAGACCCAGTACTTC,CASSQRQGNQETQYF,15,TRBD1,.,TRBJ2-5,TRBV7-8
TGTGCCAGCAGCTCTGGACTAGCGGGAGTGGGGGATACGCAGTATTTT,CASSSGLAGVGDTQYF,16,TRBD2,.,TRBJ2-3,TRBV7-3
TGTGCCAGCAGCTTCTTGAACACTGAAGCTTTCTTT,CASSFLNTEAFF,12,.,.,TRBJ1-1,TRBV5-4
TGCGCCAGCAGCTTTCAGTTAGGGGCAACGTCCTACAATGAGCAGTTCTTC,CASSFQLGATSYNEQFF,17,.,.,TRBJ2-1,TRBV5-1
TGTGCCAGCAGAGCCCGTTACGAGCAGTACTTC,CASRARYEQYF,11,.,.,TRBJ2-7,TRBV6-1
TGTGCCAGCAGCTTAGAGCGTGGCACTGAAGCTTTCTTT,CASSLERGTEAFF,13,.,once,TRBJ1-1,TRBV11-2
TGTGCCAGCAGACCAGGGAACAATGAGCAGTTCTTC,CASRPGNNEQFF,12,.,.,TRBJ2-1,TRBV2
TGTGCCAGTAGTATGAATCTAGCGGGGAAGTCGGGCTACTTC,CASSMNLAGKSGYF,14,TRBD2,.,TRBJ2-7,TRBV19
TGTGCCAGCGGCGGGGGTAGCGGGCGTCGGGAGGTCGAGCAGTACTTC,CASGGGSGRREVEQYF,16,TRBD2,.,TRBJ2-7,TRBV7-2
TGTGCCAGCAGTTTTACCGAGGCCTCCTATGGCTACACCTTC,CASSFTEASYGYTF,14,.,.,TRBJ1-2,TRBV28
TGTGCCAGCAGTGAATCCGGGAACACTGAAGCTTTCTTT,CASSESGNTEAFF,13,.,few,TRBJ1-1,TRBV6-1
TGTGCCAGCAGTTCTCAGGCGGGAGGGTATGATACGCAGTATTTT,CASSSQAGGYDTQYF,15,TRBD2,few,TRBJ2-3,TRBV5-4
TGTGCCAGCAGCGTAACTGGAGCGGGAGTGGGGGAGACCCAGTACTTC,CASSVTGAGVGETQYF,16,TRBD2,.,TRBJ2-5,TRBV9
TGTGCCAGCAGAACCCGACAGAAGAATGAAAAACTGTTTTTT,CASRTRQKNEKLFF,14,.,.,TRBJ1-4,TRBV2
TGTGCCAGCCTTGAGATGCAACTTAGCAATCAGCCCCAGCATTTT,CASLEMQLSNQPQHF,15,.,.,TRBJ1-5,TRBV6-1
TGTGCCATCAGTGAGTCGAATCTCCAGGGTGGACCTGGGGCCAACGTCCTGACTTTC,CAISESNLQGGPGANVLTF,19,.,.,TRBJ2-6,TRBV10-3
TGTGCCAGCAGCCAAGAGGGGGGACAGGGCCGACATGGCTACACCTTC,CASSQEGGQGRHGYTF,16,TRBD1,.,TRBJ1-2,TRBV4-2
TGTGCCAGCAGTTTAGGGGGGGACAGGGACCACGAGCAGTACTTC,CASSLGGDRDHEQYF,15,TRBD1,.,TRBJ2-7,TRBV28
TGTGCCAGCAGCGCTGGCTCCACAGATACGCAGTATTTT,CASSAGSTDTQYF,13,.,.,TRBJ2-3,TRBV7-3
TGTGCCAGCAGTGACGGACAGGGGCACACTGAAGCTTTCTTT,CASSDGQGHTEAFF,14,TRBD1,.,TRBJ1-1,TRBV6-6
TGTGCCAGCAGTCGCGGCGGACTAGCGGGACGGTACTTC,CASSRGGLAGRYF,13,TRBD2,few,TRBJ2-7,TRBV7-8
TGTGCCAGCAGCGGTCTAGCGGGAGTTCGCGAGCAGTACTTC,CASSGLAGVREQYF,14,TRBD2,.,TRBJ2-7,TRBV5-6
TGTGCCAGCAGGATTACAGGGGGCGCGGATACGCAGTATTTT,CASRITGGADTQYF,14,TRBD1,.,TRBJ2-3,TRBV28
TGTGCCAGCAGCTTGCGGAGCTCCTACGAGCAGTACTTC,CASSLRSSYEQYF,13,.,.,TRBJ2-7,TRBV11-3
TGCGCCAGCAGCCAAGATCTACCCAGGGCCCAAGAGACCCAGTACTTC,CASSQDLPRAQETQYF,16,.,few,TRBJ2-5,TRBV4-1
TGCAGCGTTGAAGATCGGGGGGCTGAGCAGTACTTC,CSVEDRGAEQYF,12,.,.,TRBJ2-7,TRBV29-1
TGTGCCAGCAGCCTGACTCCCCGAGGCCCAGATACGCAGTATTTT,CASSLTPRGPDTQYF,15,.,.,TRBJ2-3,TRBV7-8
TGTGCCAGCAGCCTTGGGGGGGTCTATGGCTACACCTTC,CASSLGGVYGYTF,13,.,.,TRBJ1-2,TRBV7-9
TGTGCCAGTAGCTGGGGACAGGGAGCCTACGAGCAGTACTTC,CASSWGQGAYEQYF,14,TRBD1,.,TRBJ2-7,TRBV19
TGTGCCAGCAGCTCACAGGGTGGCAATGAGCAGTTCTTC,CASSSQGGNEQFF,13,.,.,TRBJ2-1,TRBV6-4
TGCGCCAGCAGCGCGAGGGGGACTAGCGGGAAGAATGAGCAGTTCTTC,CASSARGTSGKNEQFF,16,TRBD2,once,TRBJ2-1,TRBV5-1
TGTGCCAGCAGCCTCCAACAGGGGGGGGGTAATGAGCAGTTCTTC,CASSLQQGGGNEQFF,15,.,.,TRBJ2-1,TRBV13
TGTGCCAGCAGCCCAGGGGGAGGCACTAGCTCCTACGAGCAGTACTTC,CASSPGGGTSSYEQYF,16,.,.,TRBJ2-7,TRBV9